The entry below describes one T cell receptor (beta chain). This CDR3 has 14 amino acids. Germline V gene sequence: CDR1 SGHNT, CDR2 YYREEE (reference sequence). V dropped 3 bases and J dropped 5; count of bases not matched to a gene: 5. These data are taken from a study of beta chain features in type 1 diabetes. Across the whole study: Cell yields, gender and age were similar in healthy donors and patients.

The whole isolated RNA underwent reverse transcription, so sequencing captured expressed TCRB transcripts. The data were produced by immunoSEQ multiplex PCR, yet TCRdb's version contains in-frame clones alone and is incomplete. The sample consists of some 900,000 clones, 17% of them appearing once. The TCR originated in a woman younger than 30 in good health. Sequenced input: naive CD4+ T cells from blood. This chain connects TRBV5-4 to TRBJ2-4, with 7 bases fitting TRBD2. CDR3 sequence (DNA): TGTGCCAGCAGCTACCGGGGGGTCGAAAACATTCAGTACTTC. Encoded protein: CASSYRGVENIQYF.